The rows below give T cell receptor beta chains drawn from one sample of a study of blood T cell repertoires in COVID-19. Sequencing used immunoSEQ multiplex PCR; TCRdb keeps in-frame clones, though not all of them. The sample includes some 77,000 clones, around four fifths seen only once; the top ten take under 2%. Sequenced input: peripheral blood. The receptors shown here come from a woman between 55 and 75 years old with acute or convalescent COVID-19. Each CDR3 is given with its conserved first and last residue. D genes are given only for firm matches. Clone sizes are given selectively: once, few, many, or a class where the clone is expanded.

cdr3_nt cdr3_aa v_call clone_size j_call d_call
TGTGCCAGCAGAACCGGACACAACACCGGGGAGCTGTTTTTT CASRTGHNTGELFF TRBV28 NA TRBJ2-2 NA
TGTGCCAGCAGCTCCAGTGCGGCAAGCTCTGGGGCCAACGTCCTGACTTTC CASSSSAASSGANVLTF TRBV28 NA TRBJ2-6 NA
TGTGCCAGCAGCTCCGGGACAGGCACAGATACGCAGTATTTT CASSSGTGTDTQYF TRBV7-9 NA TRBJ2-3 TRBD1
TGCAGCGTTGAAACACCGGGACAGGTCTATGGCTACACCTTC CSVETPGQVYGYTF TRBV29-1 NA TRBJ1-2 TRBD1
TGTGCCAGCAGTGATATTACACCCCTCCACTTT CASSDITPLHF TRBV6-1 once TRBJ1-6 NA
TGTGCCAGCAGCCGAGACAGGGGTAGAGGCGGGGAGCAGTACTTC CASSRDRGRGGEQYF TRBV7-8 NA TRBJ2-7 TRBD1
TGTGCCAGCAGCTTAGATGGACAGGTGAACACTGAAGCTTTCTTT CASSLDGQVNTEAFF TRBV7-9 medium-sized TRBJ1-1 TRBD1
TGCAGTGCTAGTGACCTACGAGCGGGGGTGGAGACCCAGTACTTC CSASDLRAGVETQYF TRBV20-1 NA TRBJ2-5 TRBD2
TGTGCCAGCAGCCGTCCGAGCCCCTTCACTGAAGCTTTCTTT CASSRPSPFTEAFF TRBV11-2 NA TRBJ1-1 NA
TGTGCCAGTCTGAGAACTTCAATACAGCTTAACTATGGCTACACCTTC CASLRTSIQLNYGYTF TRBV21-1 NA TRBJ1-2 NA
TGTGCCAGCAAGGGGACAGCCTACAATGAGCAGTTCTTC CASKGTAYNEQFF TRBV6-5 NA TRBJ2-1 TRBD1
TGTGCCAGTAGCGGGGGGTATTCGGAGACCCAGTACTTC CASSGGYSETQYF TRBV30 NA TRBJ2-5 TRBD2
TGTGCCAGTACAGGGGCCCCGAGTGGGGAGCAGTACTTC CASTGAPSGEQYF TRBV6-6 few TRBJ2-7 TRBD1
TGTGCCAGCAGTTTGGGCGGGGGGGCTTACGAGCAGTACTTC CASSLGGGAYEQYF TRBV28 NA TRBJ2-7 TRBD2
TGCGCCAGCAGCTTGCGGGGGGCTGGGGAGACCCAGTACTTC CASSLRGAGETQYF TRBV5-1 NA TRBJ2-5 NA
TGTGCCAGCAGCTTAAGTTGGTCGGGGAGCGGCTACACCTTC CASSLSWSGSGYTF TRBV7-2 NA TRBJ1-2 NA
TGTGCCAGCACCCAGATCTGGGCGGGAGTTGCGAACAATGAGCAGTTCTTC CASTQIWAGVANNEQFF TRBV11-2 NA TRBJ2-1 TRBD2
TGTGCCAGCTCACCAGGGGTCGGTTGGACAACCACCAACACTGAAGCTTTCTTT CASSPGVGWTTTNTEAFF TRBV18 NA TRBJ1-1 NA
TGCGCCAGCAGCGGGGAGACAGGGACGAACACCGGGGAGCTGTTTTTT CASSGETGTNTGELFF TRBV5-1 NA TRBJ2-2 TRBD1
TGTGCCAGCAGCGTAGTCCCACAGTTAGACGTCTATGGCTACACCTTC CASSVVPQLDVYGYTF TRBV9 NA TRBJ1-2 NA
TGCGCCAGCAGCCTCGGAGCTAGCGGGGGGGCCAATGAGCAGTTCTTC CASSLGASGGANEQFF TRBV5-1 NA TRBJ2-1 TRBD2
TGTGCCAGCAGTGACACCGGACTGGCTAACTATGGCTACACCTTC CASSDTGLANYGYTF TRBV6-4 NA TRBJ1-2 NA
TGTGCCAGCAGCCAAGAACGGGGGATCTCCTATAATTCACCCCTCCACTTT CASSQERGISYNSPLHF TRBV14 NA TRBJ1-6 NA
TGTGCCAGCAGCTTAAGTACAGGGATGAACACTGAAGCTTTCTTT CASSLSTGMNTEAFF TRBV11-2 few TRBJ1-1 NA
TGTGCCAGCAGCGATATCTCAACGGGAGGAACAGATACGCAGTATTTT CASSDISTGGTDTQYF TRBV7-8 NA TRBJ2-3 TRBD2
TGTGCCAGCACCCGGGGGGACAGGGGCTACGAGCAGTACTTC CASTRGDRGYEQYF TRBV6-6 NA TRBJ2-7 TRBD1
TGTGCCAGCAGTGAGCGGAGGGGTTTGGGCACTGAAGCTTTCTTT CASSERRGLGTEAFF TRBV6-1 NA TRBJ1-1 NA
TGTGCCAGCAGCCGGACAGGATCAGGAGACACTGAAGCTTTCTTT CASSRTGSGDTEAFF TRBV5-6 once TRBJ1-1 TRBD1
TGTGCCAGCAGGCAGGGAAACTATGGCTACACCTTC CASRQGNYGYTF TRBV6-5 NA TRBJ1-2 NA
TGTGCCAGCAGCCGAACCGACAGGGACGGCTACACCTTC CASSRTDRDGYTF TRBV3-1/TRBV3-2 NA TRBJ1-2 TRBD1
TGTGCCAGCAGTGTTGACAGGTCGAGCTCCTACGAGCAGTACTTC CASSVDRSSSYEQYF TRBV2 NA TRBJ2-7 NA
TGTGCCAGCAGTGAGAGGGAGGGCACTGAAGCTTTCTTT CASSEREGTEAFF TRBV6-4 NA TRBJ1-1 NA
TGCGCCAGCAGCTTTGCGGCCCCCACAGATACGCAGTATTTT CASSFAAPTDTQYF TRBV5-1 once TRBJ2-3 NA
TGCGCCAGCAGCGTCCTAGCGGGGGCGGGATACAATGAGCAGTTCTTC CASSVLAGAGYNEQFF TRBV5-1 once TRBJ2-1 TRBD2
TGTGCCACCAGTGATTCAGGGTATGGCTACACCTTC CATSDSGYGYTF TRBV24-1 NA TRBJ1-2 NA
TGCGCCAGCAGTGAGTCGGCAGGGCGGTACACTGAAGCTTTCTTT CASSESAGRYTEAFF TRBV10-1 once TRBJ1-1 NA
TGTGCCAGCAGCGTGGGGGCGGGTACAGAAGACTATGGCTACACCTTC CASSVGAGTEDYGYTF TRBV9 NA TRBJ1-2 NA
TGTGCCAGCAGCGAATCCGTCGGGACATACAATGAGCAGTTCTTC CASSESVGTYNEQFF TRBV7-2 few TRBJ2-1 NA
TGTGCCAGCAGGCCGAGTTACAATGAGCAGTTCTTC CASRPSYNEQFF TRBV12-3/TRBV12-4 NA TRBJ2-1 NA